The source of this TCR beta chain is a study of OX40 agonist ivuxolimab in advanced cancers. Libraries were prepared by immunoSEQ multiplex PCR; TCRdb keeps only in-frame clonotypes and omits some of them. The sample holds 90,000 to 100,000 clones; 80% to 90% are singletons and the top ten take approximately 0.8%. CDR1 is SSHAT, CDR2 FNYEAQ, per germline (reference sequence). V lost 1 base, J lost 5 bases, and 1 base stayed unmatched. The CDR3 spans 13 residues. Sequenced material: CD4+ or CD8+ T cells sorted from blood, taken in a trial of the OX40 agonist ivuxolimab. The gene calls are TRBV7-7 and TRBJ1-1; TRBD1 matches 7 bases. The origin of this receptor is an adult with an advanced solid tumor such as melanoma, head and neck, liver or kidney cancer. In DNA form, the CDR3 reads TGTGCCAGCAGCTTAGTACAGGGGACTGAAGCTTTCTTT. Its translation: CASSLVQGTEAFF. Full variable domain (remainder filled in from reference TRBV7-7 and TRBJ1-1): GAGVSQSPRYKVTKRGQDVTLRCDPISSHATLYWYQQALGQGPEFLTYFNYEAQPDKSGLPSDRFSAERPEGSISTLTIQRTEQRDSAMYRCASSLVQGTEAFFGQGTRLTVV.